Below are 27 T cell receptor beta chains sequenced from a single sample in a study of glioma-infiltrating T cells. The iRepertoire nested amplicon-rescue multiplex PCR amplified TCR alpha and beta CDR3s from RNA. TCRdb redid the calling of the multiplex PCR reads with MiXCR, one entry per CDR3 protein. The table includes about 10,000 distinct CDR3 sequences, roughly 53% detected once. Sequencing input: glioma tissue, nonneoplastic brain tissue, or PBMCs (not recorded which). These receptors were collected from a human donor with low-grade glioma or glioblastoma, undergoing nonglioma brain surgery, or in good health (not recorded which).

Of note for this clonotype: One junction end disagrees with the germline gene, perhaps due to a read error. This chain links TRBV2 with TRBJ2-1; tentative D call: TRBD2 (5 bases). The CDR3 length is 11 residues. Germline V gives CDR1 SNHLY, CDR2 FYNNEI. The DNA of the CDR3 is TGTGCTAGCCGGACTTACAATGATCAGTTCTTC. Its protein product is CASRTYNDQFF.

By frequency in the sample, this clonotype is medium-sized. The genes are TRBV4-1 and TRBJ2-3; D is uncertain. The CDR3 extends over 15 amino acids. Germline CDR1 and CDR2: MGHRA and YSYEKL. V lost 1 base to trimming and J lost 3 bases, with 11 bases between them. The CDR3 sequence is CASSQASAGTDTQYF. As DNA, the CDR3 is TGCGCCAGCAGCCAAGCGAGTGCTGGGACAGATACGCAGTATTTT.

The chain uses TRBV2 and TRBJ1-2; D is unclear. Germline assignment: CDR1 SNHLY and CDR2 FYNNEI. The CDR3 is made up of 13 amino acids. CDR3 in amino acids: CVNSMGYNYGYTF. DNA for the CDR3: TGTGTGAACAGTATGGGGTACAACTATGGCTACACCTTC.

By sample fraction, this clonotype is medium-sized. Mismatch with germline at one junction end may stem from a read error. The chain couples TRBV7-7 to TRBJ2-5; no reliable D call. The CDR3 is 13 residues long. In germline, CDR1 is SSHAT, CDR2 FNYEAQ (reference sequence). The CDR3 DNA sequence: TGTGCTAGCAGCTTGACCTACGAAGAGACCCAGTACTTC. It is translated as CASSLTYEETQYF.

This clonotype was picked up a small number of times. This chain links TRBV7-2 with TRBJ1-5; 11 nucleotides line up with TRBD1. CDR1 SGHTA and CDR2 FQGNSA come from the germline V gene. After removal of 9 bases from V and 8 bases from J, the junction contained 6 bases not matched to a gene. This CDR3 comprises 13 residues. The CDR3 spells CARAGTGGKPQHF. In DNA form, the CDR3 reads TGTGCCAGGGCCGGGACAGGGGGTAAGCCCCAGCATTTT.

This clonotype was seen repeatedly, ten times or more. The chain joins TRBV11-2 to TRBJ2-3; D might be TRBD2 (5 bases). Trimming cost V 2 bases and J 0 bases, with 18 bases left between them. Germline assignment: CDR1 SGHAT and CDR2 FQNNGV. This CDR3 region has 18 residues. CDR3 loop: CASSLRASRRASTDTQYF. CDR3 bases: TGTGCCAGCAGCTTACGGGCTAGCCGACGTGCTAGCACAGATACGCAGTATTTT.

Note on this clonotype: The junction and the germline gene differ at one end; a read error may be behind it. This chain joins TRBV4-2 and TRBJ2-7; D unclear. Germline V gene data show CDR1 as LGHNA and CDR2 as YNFKEQ. The CDR3 extends over 13 amino acids. The CDR3, as DNA: TGTGCTAGCAGCCAATGGCTCTCCTACAAGCAGTACTTC. Translated, it gives CASSQWLSYKQYF.

There are many counts of this clonotype. The chain couples TRBV29-1 to TRBJ1-1, with D possibly matching TRBD1 (5 bases). The CDR3 runs to 14 residues. V lost 7 bases and J lost 2, with 17 bases in between. CDR1 SQVTM and CDR2 ANQGSEA come from the germline V gene. For the CDR3, the DNA is TGCAGCGCGAAGGAGGGGTCATCCAACACTGAAGCTTTCTTT. Amino acid sequence: CSAKEGSSNTEAFF.

V usage is TRBV6-1 and J usage is TRBJ2-3; 9 nucleotides agree with TRBD1. V lost 5 bases, J lost 6 bases, and 9 bases stayed unmatched. The CDR3 contains 15 residues. Germline CDR1 is MNHNS and CDR2 is SASEGT. CDR3 sequence reads: CASSPGQGNSDTQYF. Here the CDR3 DNA reads TGTGCCAGCAGTCCGGGACAGGGAAATTCTGATACGCAGTATTTT.

The chain links TRBV15 to TRBJ2-1; TRBD2 matches 7 bases. The germline V gene encodes CDR1 LNHNV and CDR2 YYDKDF (reference sequence). Trimming removed 10 bases from V and 1 base from J; junction bases left unmatched: 7. The CDR3 covers 14 residues. CDR3 coding DNA: TGTGCCAGCAGAGGAGCGGGGTCCTACAATGAGCAGTTCTTC. Translation: CASRGAGSYNEQFF. Full variable domain (missing parts from reference TRBV15 and TRBJ2-1): DAMVIQNPRYQVTQFGKPVTLSCSQTLNHNVMYWYQQKSSQAPKLLFHYYDKDFNNEADTPDNFQSRRPNTSFCFLDIRSPGLGDTAMYLCASRGAGSYNEQFFGPGTRLTVL.

This chain links TRBV20-1 with TRBJ1-1, with D unclear. CDR3 size: 12 residues. Per germline, CDR1 DFQATT and CDR2 SNEGSKA (reference sequence). V dropped 5 bases and J dropped 5 bases, with 12 bases sitting between them. The CDR3 is CSAFPIWTEAFF. CDR3 nucleotides: TGCAGTGCTTTTCCTATATGGACTGAAGCTTTCTTT.

The V call is TRBV6-2 or TRBV6-3, the J call TRBJ2-5; D is undetermined. The CDR3 contains 15 residues. V was pared by 5 bases and J by 12 bases, with 25 bases between. Germline V gene data show CDR1 as MNHEY and CDR2 as SVGEGT. CDR3 bases: TGTGCCAGCAGTGGGCATCAGCTGAGCACAGATACCAAGTACTTC. It codes for CASSGHQLSTDTKYF.

As regards this clonotype: This is likely a read error, given that the CDR3 carries no conserved phenylalanine or tryptophan at its end. The rearrangement uses TRBV25-1 and TRBJ2-1; the match to TRBD2 covers 10 bases. The CDR3 extends over 15 amino acids. Germline V gene sequence: CDR1 MGHDK, CDR2 SYGVNS. The V and J ends lost 1 base and 4 bases, in that order; junction bases with no gene match: 1. Here the CDR3 DNA reads TGTGCCAGCAGTGAATCGGGACTAGCGTACAATGAGCAGTTCCTC. This sequence encodes CASSESGLAYNEQFL.

Within the sample, this clonotype is medium-sized. CDR3 protein: CASSPRQGKRYF. The CDR3 region has the DNA TGTGCCAGCAGCCCGCGACAGGGTAAAAGGTACTTC. The chain is built from TRBV28 and TRBJ2-7, with TRBD1 matching over 7 bases. The length of the CDR3 is 12 residues. With 6 bases clipped from V and 12 bases from J, the junction kept 11 bases outside the gene matches. Germline lookup yields CDR1 MDHEN and CDR2 SYDVKM.

This clonotype is medium-sized. V and J are TRBV6-1 and TRBJ2-5; D gene unclear. The CDR3 is 13 amino acids. Germline V gene sequence: CDR1 MNHNS, CDR2 SASEGT. Trimming pared 6 bases from V and 2 bases from J, leaving 10 bases between. The CDR3: CASRTVGQETQYF. The CDR3 DNA reads TGTGCCAGCAGGACTGTGGGACAAGAGACCCAGTACTTC.

For this clonotype: One end of the junction varies from germline; a read error may be responsible. V and J are TRBV28 and TRBJ2-3; D may be TRBD2 (5 bases). Germline CDR1 reads MDHEN; CDR2 reads SYDVKM. The CDR3 loop spans 15 amino acids. This CDR3 is CASSPRGCSKDTQYF. DNA for the CDR3: TGTGCCAGCAGTCCCCGCGGGTGTAGCAAAGATACGCAGTATTTT.

This clonotype is medium-sized by share. V usage is TRBV7-9 and J usage is TRBJ2-1; tentatively, D is TRBD2 (5 bases). The ends were cut back, 0 bases at V and 8 bases at J, with 11 bases in the middle. The CDR3 contains 14 residues. The V gene's germline CDR1 is SEHNR and CDR2 FQNEAQ (reference sequence). The CDR3 DNA reads TGTGCCAGCAGCTTAGCCGAGAGGGATGATGAGCAGTTCTTC. Protein sequence: CASSLAERDDEQFF. The full variable domain, in which reference TRBV7-9 and TRBJ2-1 provide the parts outside the CDR3, is DTGVSQNPRHKITKRGQNVTFRCDPISEHNRLYWYRQTLGQGPEFLTYFQNEAQLEKSRLLSDRFSAERPKGSFSTLEIQRTEQGDSAMYLCASSLAERDDEQFFGPGTRLTVL.

This clonotype was seen many times. V is TRBV29-1 and J is TRBJ2-7, with D possibly being TRBD1 (6 bases). CDR1 and CDR2 from the germline V gene are SQVTM and ANQGSEA. CDR3 length: 11 residues. Trimming shortened V by 6 bases and J by 7 bases, and 13 bases separated the two germline ends. CDR3 sequence reads: CSVTTGSEQYF. The CDR3 nucleotides read TGCAGCGTGACCACAGGGAGTGAGCAGTACTTC.

This clonotype is labeled as medium-sized. The rearrangement links TRBV6-1 to TRBJ2-1; 16 positions agree with TRBD2. The V gene end was trimmed by 6 bases and the J gene end by 5 bases; junction bases not matched to a gene: 10. The CDR3 covers 18 residues. Germline values: CDR1 MNHNS, CDR2 SASEGT. CDR3 sequence reads: CASRPPGTSGRGNNEQFF. The CDR3 nucleotides are TGTGCCAGCAGGCCTCCCGGGACTAGCGGGAGGGGAAACAATGAGCAGTTCTTC.

This clonotype was counted many times. The chain uses TRBV2 and TRBJ2-1, with TRBD2 matching over 7 bases. Germline-derived CDR1 and CDR2 are SNHLY and FYNNEI. Trimming cost V 6 bases and J 2 bases; bases outside gene matches: 7. CDR3 length: 15 residues. The CDR3 spells CASRASGKTYNEQFF. In DNA, the CDR3 is TGTGCCAGCAGAGCGAGCGGGAAAACCTACAATGAGCAGTTCTTC.

The V gene is TRBV18, the J gene TRBJ2-4, with a possible D match to TRBD2 (5 bases). This CDR3 contains 18 residues. CDR1 is KGHSH and CDR2 is LQKENI in the germline V gene. Trimming stripped 3 bases from V and 2 bases from J, with 20 bases between. The CDR3 DNA follows: TGTGCCAGCTCACCGGGCGTGAGGGCCTTGGTGCCCAAAAACATTCAGTACTTC. This gives the protein CASSPGVRALVPKNIQYF.

This clonotype qualifies as medium-sized. V is TRBV24-1 and J is TRBJ2-1; D perhaps matches TRBD2 (5 bases). Germline lookup yields CDR1 KGHDR and CDR2 SFDVKD. This CDR3 contains 16 residues. Trimming removed 6 bases at V and 0 bases at J, with 14 bases between. CDR3 DNA: TGTGCCACCAGTAATAAAGCGGTGAGCTCCTACAATGAGCAGTTCTTC. Its protein is CATSNKAVSSYNEQFF.

This clonotype has at least ten counts. The chain is built from TRBV29-1 and TRBJ1-1; 7 bases line up with TRBD1. The CDR3 runs 13 residues. Germline V lookup: CDR1 SQVTM, CDR2 ANQGSEA. The V gene end was trimmed by 7 bases and the J gene end by 3 bases; junction bases not matched to a gene: 8. The CDR3: CSGRQGPYTEAFF. In DNA form, the CDR3 reads TGCAGCGGAAGACAGGGACCCTACACTGAAGCTTTCTTT.

The count of this clonotype is one. The CDR3 does not end in the conserved phenylalanine or tryptophan, so this is likely a read error. The limits of the CDR3 on the DNA are not certain, so only TCRdb's listed CDR3 is given. V gene TRBV5-4 combines with J gene TRBJ1-3; the DNA was not compared with TRBD1, the D call given in the table. Per germline, CDR1 SGHNT and CDR2 YYREEE (reference sequence). The CDR3 spans 15 residues, counting both ends. CDR3: CARSLSGGNGNTMYS.

A remark on this clonotype: Relative to the germline gene, one junction end is altered; a read error may explain this. The chain couples TRBV18 to TRBJ2-1; D is undetermined. This CDR3 has 14 amino acids. In germline, CDR1 is KGHSH, CDR2 LQKENI. The CDR3 region has the DNA TGTGCCAGCTCACCAATCGCAGGTCTCAATGAGAAGTTCTTC. It encodes CASSPIAGLNEKFF.

This clonotype appeared once. This chain connects TRBV25-1 to TRBJ1-1; D perhaps matches TRBD1 (6 bases). The CDR3 is 13 residues long. From germline, CDR1 is MGHDK and CDR2 SYGVNS. The germline V and J ends were trimmed by 5 bases and 5 bases, with 12 bases remaining between them. The CDR3 sequence is CASSTGSVTEAFF. In nucleotides, the CDR3 is TGTGCCAGCAGTACAGGGAGTGTGACTGAAGCTTTCTTT.

To note about this clonotype: One end of the junction fails to match germline, which may point to a read error. CDR3 DNA sequence: TGCAGTGCTAGAGGAGACCGCCGCAATGAGAAGTTCTTC. This gives the protein CSARGDRRNEKFF. The chain joins TRBV20-1 to TRBJ2-1; D is unclear. Looked up from germline, CDR1 is DFQATT and CDR2 is SNEGSKA (reference sequence). This CDR3 region has 13 residues.